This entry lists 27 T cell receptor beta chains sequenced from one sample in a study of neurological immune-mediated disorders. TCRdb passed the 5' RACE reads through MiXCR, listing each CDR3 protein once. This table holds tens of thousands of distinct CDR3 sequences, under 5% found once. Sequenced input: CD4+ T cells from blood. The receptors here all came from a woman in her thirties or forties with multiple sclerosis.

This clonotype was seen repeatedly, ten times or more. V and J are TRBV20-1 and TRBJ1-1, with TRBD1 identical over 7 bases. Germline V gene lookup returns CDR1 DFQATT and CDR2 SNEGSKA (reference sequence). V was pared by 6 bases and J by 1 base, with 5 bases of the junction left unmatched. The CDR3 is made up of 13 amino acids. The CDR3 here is CSAQRQGNTEAFF. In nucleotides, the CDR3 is TGCAGTGCGCAACGACAGGGGAACACTGAAGCTTTCTTT.

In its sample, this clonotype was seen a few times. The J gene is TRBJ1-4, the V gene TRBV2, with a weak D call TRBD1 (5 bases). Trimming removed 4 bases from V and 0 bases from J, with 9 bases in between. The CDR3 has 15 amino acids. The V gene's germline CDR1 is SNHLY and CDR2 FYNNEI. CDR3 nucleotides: TGTGCCAGCAGTGGAGGGGTCTCAACTAATGAAAAACTGTTTTTT. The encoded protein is CASSGGVSTNEKLFF.

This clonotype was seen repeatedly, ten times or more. The CDR3 here is CAISEIGTATYEQYF. The CDR3 bases are TGTGCCATCAGTGAGATCGGGACGGCTACCTACGAGCAGTACTTC. The gene calls are TRBV10-3 and TRBJ2-7; tentatively, D is TRBD1 or TRBD2 (5 bases each). The CDR3 extends over 15 amino acids. Trimming took off 2 bases at V and 2 bases at J, with 13 bases between the two ends. Germline V lookup: CDR1 ENHRY, CDR2 SYGVKD.

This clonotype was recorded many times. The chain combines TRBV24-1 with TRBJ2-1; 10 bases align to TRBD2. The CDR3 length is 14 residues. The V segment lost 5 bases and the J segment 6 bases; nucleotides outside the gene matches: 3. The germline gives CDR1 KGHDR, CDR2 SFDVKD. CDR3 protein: CATSVSGGVNEQFF. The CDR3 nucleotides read TGTGCCACCAGTGTCAGCGGGGGGGTCAATGAGCAGTTCTTC.

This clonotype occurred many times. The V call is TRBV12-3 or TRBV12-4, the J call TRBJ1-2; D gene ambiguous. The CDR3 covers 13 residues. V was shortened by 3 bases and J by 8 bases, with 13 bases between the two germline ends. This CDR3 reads CASSFDGRRGYTF. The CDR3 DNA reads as TGTGCCAGCAGTTTTGACGGCAGACGGGGCTACACCTTC.

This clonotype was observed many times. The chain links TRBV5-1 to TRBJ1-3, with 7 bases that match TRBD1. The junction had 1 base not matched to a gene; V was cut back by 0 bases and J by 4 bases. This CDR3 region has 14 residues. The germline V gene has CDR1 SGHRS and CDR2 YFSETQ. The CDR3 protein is CASSLDRGGNTIYF. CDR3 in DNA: TGCGCCAGCAGCTTGGACAGGGGAGGAAACACCATATATTTT.

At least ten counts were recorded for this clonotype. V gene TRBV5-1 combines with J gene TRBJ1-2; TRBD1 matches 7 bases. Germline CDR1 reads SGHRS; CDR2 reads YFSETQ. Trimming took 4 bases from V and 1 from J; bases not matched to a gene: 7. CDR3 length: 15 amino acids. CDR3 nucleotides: TGCGCCAGCAGCCCATCGGGACAGCTTAACTATGGCTACACCTTC. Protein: CASSPSGQLNYGYTF.

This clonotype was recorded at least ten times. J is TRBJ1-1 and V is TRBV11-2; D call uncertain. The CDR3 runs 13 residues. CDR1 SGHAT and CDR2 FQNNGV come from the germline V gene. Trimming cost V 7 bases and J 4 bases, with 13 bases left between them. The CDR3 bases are TGTGCCAGCACCGGAGGCCGAAGCACTGAAGCTTTCTTT. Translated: CASTGGRSTEAFF.

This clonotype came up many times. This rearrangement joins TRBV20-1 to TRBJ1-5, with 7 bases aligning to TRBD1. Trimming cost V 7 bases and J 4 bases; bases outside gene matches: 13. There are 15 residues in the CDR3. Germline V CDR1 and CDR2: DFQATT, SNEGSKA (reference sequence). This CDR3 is CSVSSGTEENQPQHF. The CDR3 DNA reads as TGCAGTGTTAGCTCTGGGACAGAAGAGAATCAGCCCCAGCATTTT.

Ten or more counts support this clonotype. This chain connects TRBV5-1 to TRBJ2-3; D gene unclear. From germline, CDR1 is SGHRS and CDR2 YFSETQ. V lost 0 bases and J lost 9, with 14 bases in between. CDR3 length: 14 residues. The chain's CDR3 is CASSLAMDVRTQYF. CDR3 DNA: TGCGCCAGCAGCTTGGCCATGGATGTCCGAACGCAGTATTTT.

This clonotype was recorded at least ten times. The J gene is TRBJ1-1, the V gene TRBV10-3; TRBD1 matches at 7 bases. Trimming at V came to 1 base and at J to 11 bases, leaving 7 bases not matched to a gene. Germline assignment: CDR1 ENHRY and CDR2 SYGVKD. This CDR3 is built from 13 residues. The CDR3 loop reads CAISEYKGQMAFF. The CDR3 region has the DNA TGTGCCATCAGTGAGTATAAGGGACAGATGGCTTTCTTT.

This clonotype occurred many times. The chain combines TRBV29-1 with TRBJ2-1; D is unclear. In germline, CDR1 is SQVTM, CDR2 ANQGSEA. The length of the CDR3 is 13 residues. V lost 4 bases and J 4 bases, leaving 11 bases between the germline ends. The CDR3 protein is CSVGGSPYNEQFF. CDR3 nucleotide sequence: TGCAGCGTTGGTGGCAGCCCGTACAATGAGCAGTTCTTC.

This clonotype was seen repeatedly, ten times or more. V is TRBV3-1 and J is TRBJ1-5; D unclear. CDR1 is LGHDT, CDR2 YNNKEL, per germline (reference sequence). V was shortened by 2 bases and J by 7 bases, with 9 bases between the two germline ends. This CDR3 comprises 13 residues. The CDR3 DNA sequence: TGTGCCAGCAGCCAACTCCAGAGGCAGCCCCAGCATTTT. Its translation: CASSQLQRQPQHF.

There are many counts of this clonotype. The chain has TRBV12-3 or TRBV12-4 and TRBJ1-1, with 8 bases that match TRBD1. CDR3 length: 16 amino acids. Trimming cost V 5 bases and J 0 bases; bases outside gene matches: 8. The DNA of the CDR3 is TGTGCCAGCAGTCTAAGACAGGGGCCTTTGAACACTGAAGCTTTCTTT. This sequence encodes CASSLRQGPLNTEAFF.

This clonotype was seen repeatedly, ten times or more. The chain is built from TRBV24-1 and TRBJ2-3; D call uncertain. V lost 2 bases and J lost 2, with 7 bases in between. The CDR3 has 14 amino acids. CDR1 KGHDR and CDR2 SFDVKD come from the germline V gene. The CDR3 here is CATSDSPFTDTQYF. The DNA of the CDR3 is TGTGCCACCAGTGATTCGCCTTTCACAGATACGCAGTATTTT.

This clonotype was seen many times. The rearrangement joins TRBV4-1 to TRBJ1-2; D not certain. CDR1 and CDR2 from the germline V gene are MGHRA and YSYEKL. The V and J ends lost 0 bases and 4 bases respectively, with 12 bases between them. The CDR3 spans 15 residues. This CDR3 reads CASSQDPATSYGYTF. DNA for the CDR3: TGCGCCAGCAGCCAAGACCCCGCGACCTCCTATGGCTACACCTTC.

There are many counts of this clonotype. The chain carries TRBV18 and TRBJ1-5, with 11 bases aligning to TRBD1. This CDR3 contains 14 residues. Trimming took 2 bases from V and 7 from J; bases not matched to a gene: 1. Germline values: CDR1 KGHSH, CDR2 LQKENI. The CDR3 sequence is CASSPGQGAQPQHF. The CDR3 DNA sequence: TGTGCCAGCTCACCAGGACAGGGGGCGCAGCCCCAGCATTTT.

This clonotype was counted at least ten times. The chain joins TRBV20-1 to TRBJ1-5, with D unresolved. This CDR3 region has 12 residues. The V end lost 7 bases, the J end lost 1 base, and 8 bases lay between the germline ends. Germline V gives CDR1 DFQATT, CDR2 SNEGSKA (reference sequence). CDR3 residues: CSVQRSNQPQHF. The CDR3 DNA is TGCAGTGTCCAAAGGAGCAATCAGCCCCAGCATTTT.

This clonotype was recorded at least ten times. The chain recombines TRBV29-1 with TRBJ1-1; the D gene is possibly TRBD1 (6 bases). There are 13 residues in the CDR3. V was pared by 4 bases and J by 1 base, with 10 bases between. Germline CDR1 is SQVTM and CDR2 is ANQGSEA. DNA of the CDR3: TGCAGCGTTGGTCAGGGGAAGAACACTGAAGCTTTCTTT. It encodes CSVGQGKNTEAFF.

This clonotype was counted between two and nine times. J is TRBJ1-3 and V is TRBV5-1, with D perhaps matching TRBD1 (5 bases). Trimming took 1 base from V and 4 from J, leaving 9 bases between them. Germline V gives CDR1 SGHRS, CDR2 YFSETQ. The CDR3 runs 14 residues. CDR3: CASSLQGMGNTIYF. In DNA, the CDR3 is TGCGCCAGCAGCTTGCAGGGCATGGGAAACACCATATATTTT. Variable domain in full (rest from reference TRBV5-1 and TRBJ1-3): KAGVTQTPRYLIKTRGQQVTLSCSPISGHRSVSWYQQTPGQGLQFLFEYFSETQRNKGNFPGRFSGRQFSNSRSEMNVSTLELGDSALYLCASSLQGMGNTIYFGEGSWLTVV.

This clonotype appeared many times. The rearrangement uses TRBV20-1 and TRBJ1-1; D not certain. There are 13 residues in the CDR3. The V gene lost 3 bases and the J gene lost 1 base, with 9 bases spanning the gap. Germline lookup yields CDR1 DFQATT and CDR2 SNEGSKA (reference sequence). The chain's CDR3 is CSARWGGNTEAFF. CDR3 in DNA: TGCAGTGCTAGGTGGGGAGGGAACACTGAAGCTTTCTTT.

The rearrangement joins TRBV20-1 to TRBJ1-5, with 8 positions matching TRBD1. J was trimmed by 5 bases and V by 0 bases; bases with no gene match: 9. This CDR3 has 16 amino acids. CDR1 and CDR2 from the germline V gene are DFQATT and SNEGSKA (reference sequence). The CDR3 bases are TGCAGTGCTAGAGATCTGGGCAGGGGGCTGGATCAGCCCCAGCATTTT. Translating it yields CSARDLGRGLDQPQHF.

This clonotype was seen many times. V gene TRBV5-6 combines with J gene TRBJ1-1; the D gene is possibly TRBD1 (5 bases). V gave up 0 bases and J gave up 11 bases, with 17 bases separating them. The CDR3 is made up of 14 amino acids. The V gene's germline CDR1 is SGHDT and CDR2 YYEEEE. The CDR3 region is CASSLVGGGLGAFF. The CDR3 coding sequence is TGTGCCAGCAGCTTGGTCGGCGGGGGTTTGGGGGCTTTCTTT.

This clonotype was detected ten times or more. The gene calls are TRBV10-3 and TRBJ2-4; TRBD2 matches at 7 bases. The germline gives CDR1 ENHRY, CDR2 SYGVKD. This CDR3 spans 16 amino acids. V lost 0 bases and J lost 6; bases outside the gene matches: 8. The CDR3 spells CAISESTGGGRNIQYF. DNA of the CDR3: TGTGCCATCAGTGAGTCAACAGGCGGGGGAAGAAACATTCAGTACTTC.

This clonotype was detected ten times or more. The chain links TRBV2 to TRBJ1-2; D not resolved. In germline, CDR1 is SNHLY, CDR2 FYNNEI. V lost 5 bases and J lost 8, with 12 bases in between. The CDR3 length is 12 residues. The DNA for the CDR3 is TGTGCCAGCAGTCAAGAACCGGGGGGCTACACCTTC. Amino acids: CASSQEPGGYTF.

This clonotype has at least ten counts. CDR3 in DNA: TGTGCCACCAGCATCGGGGGACGGCTCAATCAGCCCCAGCATTTT. This codes for CATSIGGRLNQPQHF. The rearrangement links TRBV15 to TRBJ1-5; maybe TRBD1 (5 bases). From germline, CDR1 is LNHNV and CDR2 YYDKDF (reference sequence). The CDR3 contains 15 residues. Trimming pared 4 bases from V and 3 bases from J, leaving 13 bases between.

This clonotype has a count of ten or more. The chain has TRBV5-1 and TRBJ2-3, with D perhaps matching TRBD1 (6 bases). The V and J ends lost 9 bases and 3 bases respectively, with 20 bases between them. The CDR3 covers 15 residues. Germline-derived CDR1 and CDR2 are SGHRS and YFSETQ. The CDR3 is CATRPSGHMTDTQYF. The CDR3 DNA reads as TGCGCCACCAGGCCGTCGGGACACATGACAGATACGCAGTATTTT.